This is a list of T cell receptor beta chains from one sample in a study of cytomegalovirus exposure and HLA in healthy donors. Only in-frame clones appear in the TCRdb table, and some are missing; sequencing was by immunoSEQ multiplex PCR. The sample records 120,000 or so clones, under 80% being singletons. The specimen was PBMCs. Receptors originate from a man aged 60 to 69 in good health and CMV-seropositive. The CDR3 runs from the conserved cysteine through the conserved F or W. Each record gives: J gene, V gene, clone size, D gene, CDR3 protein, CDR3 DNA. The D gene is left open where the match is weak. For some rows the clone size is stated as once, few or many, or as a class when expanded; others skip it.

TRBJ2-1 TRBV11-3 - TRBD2 CASSLELAVYNEQFF TGTGCCAGCAGCTTAGAACTAGCGGTATACAATGAGCAGTTCTTC
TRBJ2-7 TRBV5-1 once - CASSLGRGYQYF TGCGCCAGCAGCTTGGGACGAGGGTACCAGTACTTC
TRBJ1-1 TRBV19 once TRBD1 CASSIGQGETEAFF TGTGCCAGTAGTATAGGACAGGGGGAAACTGAAGCTTTCTTT
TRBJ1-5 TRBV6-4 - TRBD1 CASSALRDRADQPQHF TGTGCCAGCAGCGCCCTCCGGGACAGGGCAGATCAGCCCCAGCATTTT
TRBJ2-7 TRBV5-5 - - CASSVFSIGRGSYEQYF TGTGCCAGCAGCGTATTCTCCATCGGACGGGGAAGCTACGAGCAGTACTTC
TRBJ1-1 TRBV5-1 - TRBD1 CASSTGQGFTEAFF TGCGCCAGCAGCACGGGACAGGGTTTCACTGAAGCTTTCTTT
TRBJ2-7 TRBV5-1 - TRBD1 CASSRGQGVPYEQYF TGCGCCAGCAGCCGGGGACAGGGGGTCCCCTACGAGCAGTACTTC
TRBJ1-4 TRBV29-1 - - CGGLATNEKLFF TGCGGGGGCCTTGCAACTAATGAAAAACTGTTTTTT
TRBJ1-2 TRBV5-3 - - CARMVRVWGNYGYTF TGTGCCAGAATGGTCAGGGTTTGGGGTAACTATGGCTACACCTTC
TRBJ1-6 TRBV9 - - CASSVALSGMNSPLHF TGTGCCAGCAGCGTAGCTCTCTCAGGGATGAATTCACCCCTCCACTTT
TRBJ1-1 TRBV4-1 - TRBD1 CASSQTTGWIGEAFF TGCGCCAGCAGCCAAACGACAGGGTGGATTGGTGAAGCTTTCTTT
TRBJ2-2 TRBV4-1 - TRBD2 CASSQGRVRGGGELFF TGCGCCAGCAGCCAAGGCCGGGTCCGCGGGGGCGGGGAGCTGTTTTTT
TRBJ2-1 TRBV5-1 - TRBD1 CASRLGTGGRDEQFF TGCGCCAGCAGACTAGGGACAGGGGGCAGGGATGAGCAGTTCTTC
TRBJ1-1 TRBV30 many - CAWKQGNTEAFF TGTGCCTGGAAACAGGGGAACACTGAAGCTTTCTTT
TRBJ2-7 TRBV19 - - CASAVRDEQYF TGTGCCAGTGCCGTCCGGGACGAGCAGTACTTC
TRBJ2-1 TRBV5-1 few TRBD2 CASSLELAGDEQFF TGCGCCAGCAGCTTGGAGCTAGCGGGAGATGAGCAGTTCTTC
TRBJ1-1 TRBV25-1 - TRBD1 CASSVQGAKYTEAFF TGTGCCAGCAGTGTACAGGGGGCGAAGTACACTGAAGCTTTCTTT
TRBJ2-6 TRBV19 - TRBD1 CASSTDRAGANVLTF TGTGCCAGTAGTACCGACAGGGCTGGGGCCAACGTCCTGACTTTC
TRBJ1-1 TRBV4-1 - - CASSQEVGRAENTEAFF TGCGCCAGCAGCCAAGAAGTCGGCAGGGCGGAGAACACTGAAGCTTTCTTT
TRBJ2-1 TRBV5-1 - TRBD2 CASRGRLAEYNEQFF TGCGCCAGCAGAGGTAGACTAGCGGAATACAATGAGCAGTTCTTC
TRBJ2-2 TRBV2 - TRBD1 CASSPQGAAGELFF TGTGCCAGCAGTCCCCAGGGGGCGGCCGGGGAGCTGTTTTTT
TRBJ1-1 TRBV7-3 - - CASSRSGTQAEAFF TGTGCCAGCAGCCGATCCGGGACACAGGCTGAAGCTTTCTTT
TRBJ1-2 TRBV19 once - CASSMVDRNYGYTF TGTGCCAGTAGTATGGTGGACAGAAACTATGGCTACACCTTC
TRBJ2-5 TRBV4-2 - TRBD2 CASSQDLMRGVGETQYF TGTGCCAGCAGCCAAGATCTCATGCGGGGGGTGGGGGAGACCCAGTACTTC
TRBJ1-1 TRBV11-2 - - CASSLSTANTEAFF TGTGCCAGCAGCTTATCTACAGCGAACACTGAAGCTTTCTTT
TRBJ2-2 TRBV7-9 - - CASSLVSTFTGELFF TGTGCCAGCAGCTTAGTGAGCACGTTCACCGGGGAGCTGTTTTTT
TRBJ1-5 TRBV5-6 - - CASSFGGGFNQPQHF TGTGCCAGCAGCTTTGGCGGGGGCTTCAATCAGCCCCAGCATTTT
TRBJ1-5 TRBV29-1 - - CSVVGGDGNQPQHF TGCAGCGTTGTTGGGGGGGACGGCAATCAGCCCCAGCATTTT
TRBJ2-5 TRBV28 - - CASSLGQLQETQYF TGTGCCAGCAGTTTAGGACAGCTCCAAGAGACCCAGTACTTC
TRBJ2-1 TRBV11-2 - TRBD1 CASSPRDRSSYNEQFF TGTGCCAGCAGCCCACGGGACAGGAGTTCCTACAATGAGCAGTTCTTC
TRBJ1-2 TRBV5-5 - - CASSFDSSGGYTF TGTGCCAGCAGCTTCGACAGCTCTGGTGGCTACACCTTC
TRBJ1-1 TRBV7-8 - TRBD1 CASSPADRARSNTEAFF TGTGCCAGCAGCCCAGCCGACAGGGCGAGATCGAACACTGAAGCTTTCTTT
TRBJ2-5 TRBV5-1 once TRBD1 CASRTRTGTQETQYF TGCGCCAGCAGAACTCGGACAGGGACCCAAGAGACCCAGTACTTC
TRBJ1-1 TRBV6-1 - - CASSEERAVWLNTEAFF TGTGCCAGCAGTGAAGAAAGAGCCGTGTGGTTGAACACTGAAGCTTTCTTT
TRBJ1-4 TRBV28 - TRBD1 CASSPWTGAGEKLFF TGTGCCAGCAGTCCTTGGACAGGGGCCGGTGAAAAACTGTTTTTT
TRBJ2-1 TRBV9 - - CASTPGSSYNEQFF TGTGCCAGCACGCCCGGGAGCTCCTACAATGAGCAGTTCTTC
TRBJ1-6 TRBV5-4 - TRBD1 CASTPDREDPLHF TGTGCCAGCACCCCGGACAGGGAAGATCCCCTCCACTTT
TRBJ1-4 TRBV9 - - CASSDAGYGNEKLFF TGTGCCAGCAGCGACGCAGGGTACGGTAATGAAAAACTGTTTTTT
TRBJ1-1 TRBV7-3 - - CASSRSRAGDTEAFF TGTGCCAGCAGCCGATCCAGGGCTGGGGACACTGAAGCTTTCTTT
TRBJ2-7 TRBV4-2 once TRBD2 CASSQDLESGLADYEQYF TGTGCCAGCAGCCAAGATCTTGAGTCCGGGCTAGCGGACTACGAGCAGTACTTC
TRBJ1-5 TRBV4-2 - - CASSQSRNQPQHF TGTGCCAGCAGCCAGAGCCGGAATCAGCCCCAGCATTTT
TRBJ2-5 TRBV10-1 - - CASSEEPSKETQYF TGCGCCAGCAGTGAGGAGCCAAGTAAGGAGACCCAGTACTTC
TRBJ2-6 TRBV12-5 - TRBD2 CASGLATAGDGANVLTF TGTGCTAGTGGTTTGGCGACGGCGGGGGATGGGGCCAACGTCCTGACTTTC
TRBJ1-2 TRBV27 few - CASSLKGWDYGYTF TGTGCCAGCAGTTTAAAGGGGTGGGACTATGGCTACACCTTC
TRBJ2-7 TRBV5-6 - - CASSLRGGSATYEQYF TGTGCCAGCAGCCTCAGGGGTGGGTCTGCAACCTACGAGCAGTACTTC
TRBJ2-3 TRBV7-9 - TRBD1 CSSSFVPGQGATDTQYF TGTTCCAGCAGCTTCGTCCCGGGACAGGGGGCAACAGATACGCAGTATTTT
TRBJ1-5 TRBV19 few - CASSIQGAEQPQHF TGTGCCAGTAGTATCCAGGGCGCGGAGCAGCCCCAGCATTTT
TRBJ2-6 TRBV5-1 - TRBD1 CASSLGGNDRVGANVLTF TGCGCCAGCAGCTTGGGGGGCAACGACAGGGTTGGGGCCAACGTCCTGACTTTC
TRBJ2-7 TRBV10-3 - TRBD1 CAISEPGQGWYEQYF TGTGCCATCAGTGAACCGGGACAGGGATGGTACGAGCAGTACTTC
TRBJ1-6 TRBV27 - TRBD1 CASSPITGGNSPLHF TGTGCCAGCAGTCCTATCACAGGGGGCAACTCACCCCTCCACTTT